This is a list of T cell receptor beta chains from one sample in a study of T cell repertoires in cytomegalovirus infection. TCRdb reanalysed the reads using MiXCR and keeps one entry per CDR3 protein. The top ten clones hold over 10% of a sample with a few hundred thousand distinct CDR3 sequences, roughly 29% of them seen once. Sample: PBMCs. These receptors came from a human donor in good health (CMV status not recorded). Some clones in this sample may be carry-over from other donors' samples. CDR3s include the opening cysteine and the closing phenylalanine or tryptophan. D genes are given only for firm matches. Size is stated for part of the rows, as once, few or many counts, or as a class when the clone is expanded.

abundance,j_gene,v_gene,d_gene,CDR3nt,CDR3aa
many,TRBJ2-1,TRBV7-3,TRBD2,TGTGCCAGCAGCTTAAATCCAGCGGGGGCAGGGTACAATGAGCAGTTCTTC,CASSLNPAGAGYNEQFF
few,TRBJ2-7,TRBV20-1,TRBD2,TGCAGTGCAATAGCTAGCGGGAGTCCGTACGAGCAGTACTTC,CSAIASGSPYEQYF
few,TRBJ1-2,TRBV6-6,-,TGTGCCAGCAGTTACTCGACCGGGGAGGTATATGGCTACACCTTC,CASSYSTGEVYGYTF
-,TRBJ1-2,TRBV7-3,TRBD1,TGTGCCAGCAACCCCGGGACAGGGTTTTTGGATGGCTACACCTTC,CASNPGTGFLDGYTF
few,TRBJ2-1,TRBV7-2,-,TGTGCCAGCAGCAGGCCGGGACAAAGTAACAATGAGCAGTTCTTC,CASSRPGQSNNEQFF
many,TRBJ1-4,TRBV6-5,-,TGTGCCAGCAGTTACTCCGGGAGCGAAAAACTGTTTTTT,CASSYSGSEKLFF
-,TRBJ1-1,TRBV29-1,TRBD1,TGCAGCGCCCTGCCCGGGGGACAGGGGGCTTTCACTGAAGCTTTCTTT,CSALPGGQGAFTEAFF
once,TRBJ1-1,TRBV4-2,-,TGTGCCAGCAGCCAAGTAGAAGGGGGGAACACTGAAGCTTTCTTT,CASSQVEGGNTEAFF
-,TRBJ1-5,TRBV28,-,TGTGCCAGCAGTTTCCCCCAGGAGAGCCAGCCCCAGCATTTT,CASSFPQESQPQHF
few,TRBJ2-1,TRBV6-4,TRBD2,TGTGCCAGCAGTGCCCTCTTTAGCGGGAGGGGCAATGAGCAGTTCTTC,CASSALFSGRGNEQFF
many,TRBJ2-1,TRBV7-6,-,TGTGCCAGCAGCCGAAGCGGGCCCAACGTGAATGAGCAGTTCTTC,CASSRSGPNVNEQFF